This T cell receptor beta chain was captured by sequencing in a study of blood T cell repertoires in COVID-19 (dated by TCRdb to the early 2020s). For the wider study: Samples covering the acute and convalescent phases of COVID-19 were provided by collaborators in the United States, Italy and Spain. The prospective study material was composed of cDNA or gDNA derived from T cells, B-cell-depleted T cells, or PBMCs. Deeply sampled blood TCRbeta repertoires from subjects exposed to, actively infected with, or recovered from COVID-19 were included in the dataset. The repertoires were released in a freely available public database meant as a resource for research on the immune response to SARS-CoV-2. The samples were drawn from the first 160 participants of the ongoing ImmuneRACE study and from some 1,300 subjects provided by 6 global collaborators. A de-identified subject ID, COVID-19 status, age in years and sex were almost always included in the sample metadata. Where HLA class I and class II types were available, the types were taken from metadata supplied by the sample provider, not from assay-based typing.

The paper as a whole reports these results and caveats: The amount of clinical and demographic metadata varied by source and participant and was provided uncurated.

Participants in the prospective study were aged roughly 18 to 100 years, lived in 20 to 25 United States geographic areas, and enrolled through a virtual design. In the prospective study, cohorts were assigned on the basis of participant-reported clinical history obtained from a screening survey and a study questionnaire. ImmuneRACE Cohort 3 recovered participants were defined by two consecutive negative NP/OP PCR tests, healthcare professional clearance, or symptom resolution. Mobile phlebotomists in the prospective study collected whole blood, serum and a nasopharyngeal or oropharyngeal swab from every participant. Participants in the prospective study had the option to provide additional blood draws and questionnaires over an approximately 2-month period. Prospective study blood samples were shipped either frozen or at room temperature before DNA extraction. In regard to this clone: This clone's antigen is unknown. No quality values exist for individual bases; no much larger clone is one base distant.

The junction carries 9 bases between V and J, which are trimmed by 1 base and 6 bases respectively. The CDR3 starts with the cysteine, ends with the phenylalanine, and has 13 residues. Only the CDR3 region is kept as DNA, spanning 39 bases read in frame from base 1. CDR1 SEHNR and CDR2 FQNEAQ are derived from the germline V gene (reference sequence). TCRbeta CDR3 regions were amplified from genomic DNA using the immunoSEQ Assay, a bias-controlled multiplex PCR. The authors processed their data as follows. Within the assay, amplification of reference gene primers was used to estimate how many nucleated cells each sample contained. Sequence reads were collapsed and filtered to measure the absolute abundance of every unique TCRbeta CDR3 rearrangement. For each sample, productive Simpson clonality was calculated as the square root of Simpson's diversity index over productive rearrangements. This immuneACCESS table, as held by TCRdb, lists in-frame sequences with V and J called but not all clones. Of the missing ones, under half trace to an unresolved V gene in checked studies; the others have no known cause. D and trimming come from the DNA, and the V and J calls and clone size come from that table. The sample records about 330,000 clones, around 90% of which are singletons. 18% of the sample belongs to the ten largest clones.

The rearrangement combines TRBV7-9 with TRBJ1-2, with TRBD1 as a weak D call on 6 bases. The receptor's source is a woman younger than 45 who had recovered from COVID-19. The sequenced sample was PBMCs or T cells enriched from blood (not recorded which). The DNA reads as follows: TGTGCCAGCAGCTTAGGAAACAGGGATGGCTACACCTTC. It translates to CASSLGNRDGYTF. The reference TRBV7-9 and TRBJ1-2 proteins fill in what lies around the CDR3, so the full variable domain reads DTGVSQNPRHKITKRGQNVTFRCDPISEHNRLYWYRQTLGQGPEFLTYFQNEAQLEKSRLLSDRFSAERPKGSFSTLEIQRTEQGDSAMYLCASSLGNRDGYTFGSGTRLTVV.